This TCR beta chain stems from a study of T-cell reconstitution after alpha-beta-depleted transplantation in children. Study findings and constraints: Most T-cell counts and diversity one year after the transplant came from T cells that were newly produced.

This clonotype was observed many times. Its antigen is still unknown. The trim removed 3 bases at V and 3 bases at J, leaving 0 bases unmatched. The CDR3 length is 14 residues. Germline CDR1 PRHDT, CDR2 FYEKMQ (reference sequence). The TCRbeta library was prepared with unique molecular identifiers. TCRdb reanalysed the PCR reads using MiXCR and keeps one entry per CDR3 protein. The sample lists about 200,000 distinct CDR3 sequences; 6.3% were seen once. This clonotype originated in a girl under two years old with combined immunodeficiency, due to receive a stem cell transplant. V is TRBV13 and J is TRBJ2-2; TRBD1 matches at 8 bases. Material: PBMCs, obtained before TCRalphabeta/CD19-depleted stem cell transplant. The CDR3 loop is CASSLTGDTGELFF. The CDR3 DNA reads as TGTGCCAGCAGCTTGACAGGGGACACCGGGGAGCTGTTTTTT. Full variable domain (rest looked up from reference TRBV13 and TRBJ2-2): AAGVIQSPRHLIKEKRETATLKCYPIPRHDTVYWYQQGPGQDPQFLISFYEKMQSDKGSIPDRFSAQQFSDYHSELNMSSLELGDSALYFCASSLTGDTGELFFGEGSRLTVL.